The rows below give T cell receptor beta chains drawn from one sample of a study of T cell responses to AZD1222 COVID-19 vaccine. Only in-frame clones appear in the TCRdb table, and some are missing; sequencing was by immunoSEQ multiplex PCR. The data contain about 53,000 clones, 84% of them singletons. The material sequenced was peripheral blood, taken on day 0 of AZD1222 vaccination. These receptors were obtained from an adult in good health. The CDR3 runs from the conserved cysteine through the conserved F or W. D genes are given only for firm matches. Size tells how often a clone was seen (once, few, many) or the class of an expanded clone, and some rows leave it out.

d_gene,abundance,v_gene,j_gene,CDR3aa,CDR3nt
TRBD1,.,TRBV2,TRBJ2-3,CASRSRTGNTDTQYF,TGTGCCAGCAGATCCAGGACAGGGAACACAGATACGCAGTATTTT
TRBD1,few,TRBV7-2,TRBJ2-5,CASSLGTGQETQYF,TGTGCCAGCAGCTTAGGGACAGGGCAAGAGACCCAGTACTTC
TRBD1,once,TRBV6-1,TRBJ2-2,CASSEAGQETGELFF,TGTGCCAGCAGTGAAGCGGGACAGGAGACCGGGGAGCTGTTTTTT
.,.,TRBV2,TRBJ1-1,CASSALGIGSEAFF,TGTGCCAGCAGTGCCCTCGGTATAGGTTCTGAAGCTTTCTTT
TRBD2,.,TRBV7-2,TRBJ2-1,CASSLARIGRAYNEQFF,TGTGCCAGCAGCTTAGCAAGGATTGGGAGGGCCTACAATGAGCAGTTCTTC
.,.,TRBV3-1/TRBV3-2,TRBJ1-2,CASSRTQGNYGYTF,TGTGCCAGCAGCCGAACACAGGGAAACTATGGCTACACCTTC
TRBD1,large,TRBV30,TRBJ1-2,CALEGAGGYTF,TGTGCCTTAGAGGGGGCAGGGGGCTACACCTTC
.,.,TRBV28,TRBJ1-2,CASTIEVQVGGYTF,TGTGCCAGCACCATCGAGGTTCAGGTTGGCGGCTACACCTTC
TRBD2,.,TRBV5-8,TRBJ2-1,CASSSWMTSGRNEQFF,TGTGCCAGCAGCTCTTGGATGACTAGCGGGAGGAATGAGCAGTTCTTC
TRBD2,once,TRBV19,TRBJ2-5,CASSISWGQGFWLAGGTLKTQYF,TGTGCCAGTAGTATATCGTGGGGACAGGGTTTTTGGCTAGCGGGAGGGACGTTGAAGACCCAGTACTTC
TRBD2,few,TRBV29-1,TRBJ2-7,CSGKTSGAYEQYF,TGCAGCGGAAAGACTAGCGGAGCCTACGAGCAGTACTTC
.,.,TRBV21-1,TRBJ2-3,CASSNFKGRLAGDAADTQYF,TGTGCCAGCAGCAACTTTAAAGGCCGACTAGCGGGAGACGCCGCAGATACGCAGTATTTT
.,.,TRBV19,TRBJ2-4,CASSIPRHKGVTKNIQYF,TGTGCCAGTAGTATCCCCCGCCATAAGGGGGTGACCAAAAACATTCAGTACTTC
.,few,TRBV25-1,TRBJ1-3,CASRRGNGNTIYF,TGTGCCAGCAGACGGGGGAATGGAAACACCATATATTTT
.,.,TRBV6-5,TRBJ1-2,CASSYRGWAANYGYTF,TGTGCCAGCAGTTACCGAGGTTGGGCAGCAAACTATGGCTACACCTTC
.,.,TRBV30,TRBJ1-5,CAWSVPPPGGQPQHF,TGTGCCTGGAGTGTACCACCGCCTGGCGGACAGCCCCAGCATTTT
TRBD2,.,TRBV18,TRBJ2-1,CASSPLGLAGDNEQFF,TGTGCCAGCTCACCACTAGGACTAGCGGGAGACAATGAGCAGTTCTTC
.,.,TRBV7-9,TRBJ2-3,CASSSSTDTQYF,TGTGCCAGCAGCTCTAGCACAGATACGCAGTATTTT
TRBD2,.,TRBV19,TRBJ2-3,CASRRTSGETTDTQYF,TGTGCCAGTAGGAGGACTAGCGGGGAAACCACAGATACGCAGTATTTT
.,.,TRBV10-3,TRBJ2-3,CAILRDQGTDTQYF,TGTGCCATTCTGAGGGACCAGGGGACAGATACGCAGTATTTT
TRBD1,few,TRBV19,TRBJ2-3,CASTGGALDTQYF,TGTGCCAGTACAGGGGGCGCTTTGGATACGCAGTATTTT
TRBD1,.,TRBV15,TRBJ1-2,CATSRGGQGDHGYTF,TGTGCCACCAGCAGAGGAGGACAGGGAGACCATGGCTACACCTTC
.,.,TRBV7-9,TRBJ2-7,CASSTLTATGRYEQYF,TGTGCCAGCAGCACCTTAACAGCCACGGGACGATACGAGCAGTACTTC
.,.,TRBV7-9,TRBJ1-1,CASSREGGDTEAFF,TGTGCCAGCTCACGTGAGGGCGGAGACACTGAAGCTTTCTTT
TRBD1,.,TRBV6-5,TRBJ1-2,CASSSQGQGEYGYTF,TGTGCCAGCAGTTCCCAAGGACAGGGTGAATATGGCTACACCTTC
.,once,TRBV28,TRBJ1-2,CASSLWGMRTF,TGTGCCAGCAGTTTATGGGGGATGAGGACCTTC
.,.,TRBV28,TRBJ1-2,CASTIRGIRGLSYTF,TGTGCCAGCACTATAAGAGGGATCCGGGGGCTTAGCTACACCTTC
.,.,TRBV5-4,TRBJ2-7,CASSLEDSYEQYF,TGTGCCAGCAGCTTGGAGGACTCCTACGAGCAGTACTTC
.,.,TRBV27,TRBJ2-1,CASSLSDEQFF,TGTGCCAGCAGTTTATCTGATGAGCAGTTCTTC
TRBD2,.,TRBV7-9,TRBJ2-5,CASSRGDFQETQYF,TGTGCCAGCAGCCGGGGGGACTTTCAAGAGACCCAGTACTTC
TRBD1,.,TRBV5-1,TRBJ1-6,CASSLGQGSSPLHF,TGCGCCAGCAGCCTAGGACAGGGAAGTTCACCCCTCCACTTT
.,once,TRBV6-1,TRBJ1-1,CASSTTGNTEAFF,TGTGCCAGCAGCACTACAGGGAACACTGAAGCTTTCTTT
TRBD1,.,TRBV6-5,TRBJ1-6,CASSRTGGNSPLHF,TGTGCCAGCAGTCGGACAGGGGGGAACTCACCCCTCCACTTT
.,.,TRBV10-3,TRBJ2-1,CAISDRDNEQFF,TGTGCCATCAGTGACCGGGACAATGAGCAGTTCTTC
.,once,TRBV5-4,TRBJ1-4,CASSLSGGADNEKLFF,TGTGCCAGCAGCCTCAGCGGGGGGGCCGATAATGAAAAACTGTTTTTT
.,.,TRBV7-3,TRBJ1-1,CASSLGGSTNTEAFF,TGTGCCAGCAGCCTGGGGGGCTCCACGAACACTGAAGCTTTCTTT
.,.,TRBV3-1/TRBV3-2,TRBJ2-2,CASSQEGLGSTGELFF,TGTGCCAGCAGTCAAGAAGGCCTAGGAAGCACCGGGGAGCTGTTTTTT
.,.,TRBV7-9,TRBJ1-2,CASSTTRPDGYTF,TGTGCCAGCAGCACTACCAGGCCCGATGGCTACACCTTC
.,.,TRBV15,TRBJ1-1,CATSRDGHTEAFF,TGTGCCACCAGCAGAGATGGGCACACTGAAGCTTTCTTT
.,.,TRBV7-6,TRBJ1-1,CASSLKGTQNTEAFF,TGTGCCAGCAGCTTAAAGGGGACGCAGAACACTGAAGCTTTCTTT
TRBD1,once,TRBV4-2,TRBJ2-7,CASSQRTGLGTYEQYF,TGTGCCAGCAGCCAGCGGACAGGACTCGGGACGTACGAGCAGTACTTC
TRBD1,.,TRBV27,TRBJ2-7,CASSLFRDRGQYEQYF,TGTGCCAGCAGTTTGTTCCGGGACAGGGGGCAATACGAGCAGTACTTC
.,.,TRBV27,TRBJ1-1,CASSTALQGYTEAFF,TGTGCCAGCAGTACAGCCCTTCAGGGCTACACTGAAGCTTTCTTT
.,.,TRBV2,TRBJ2-7,CASIATESSYEQYF,TGTGCCAGCATCGCAACCGAGAGCTCCTACGAGCAGTACTTC